A selection of T cell receptor beta chains follows, all from one sample in a study of CD8 T cells in Susac syndrome. MiXCR, run by TCRdb on the immunoSEQ multiplex PCR reads, gives a single entry per CDR3 protein. Of about 250,000 distinct CDR3 sequences in the sample, around 93% were seen once. Sequencing was carried out using CD4+ T cells from PBMCs. These receptors were taken from a human donor with multiple sclerosis. The CDR3 runs from the conserved cysteine through the conserved F or W. The D gene is left open where the match is weak. The size entry is marked missing in some rows and otherwise reads once, few, many or a size class.

d_call j_call clone_size v_call cdr3_nt cdr3_aa
TRBD1 TRBJ2-5 NA TRBV20-1 TGCAGTGCCATCGATGTACAGGGGTCCCAAGAGACCCAGTACTTC CSAIDVQGSQETQYF
NA TRBJ1-6 NA TRBV20-1 TGCAGTGCTAGAGTAGGAAGCTCCTATAATTCACCCCTCCACTTT CSARVGSSYNSPLHF
TRBD2 TRBJ2-4 NA TRBV4-1 TGCGCCAGCAGCCAAGAAGCCTGGAGTAGCGGGGGGGTCTTGGCCAAAAACATTCAGTACTTC CASSQEAWSSGGVLAKNIQYF
NA TRBJ1-2 NA TRBV5-8 TGTGCCAGCAGCTTGGTGGCGGCAGGTCGTGCCTATGGCTACACCTTC CASSLVAAGRAYGYTF
NA TRBJ1-1 NA TRBV7-9 TGTGCCAGCAGCTTATCGATTAACACTGAAGCTTTCTTT CASSLSINTEAFF
NA TRBJ2-1 NA TRBV18 TGTGCCAGCTCACCACCTACTTATGAGCAGTTCTTC CASSPPTYEQFF
NA TRBJ2-7 NA TRBV27 TGTGCCAGCAGTGACGCGGGGGCTACCTCCTACGAGCAGTACTTC CASSDAGATSYEQYF
TRBD1 TRBJ2-7 NA TRBV18 TGTGCCAGCTCACCCAGCGGACAGGGCCACGAGCAGTACTTC CASSPSGQGHEQYF
TRBD2 TRBJ2-1 NA TRBV6-5 TGTGCCAGCAGTTACCCGAATCCGGCTAGCGGTTTCTCCTACAATGAGCAGTTCTTC CASSYPNPASGFSYNEQFF
TRBD1 TRBJ1-2 NA TRBV3-1 TGTGCCAGCAGCCAAGATGGGGACAGAACCTACACCTTC CASSQDGDRTYTF
NA TRBJ2-5 NA TRBV20-1 TGCAGTGCTAGAGCGACTGGGAAAGAGACCCAGTACTTC CSARATGKETQYF
TRBD1 TRBJ1-1 NA TRBV10-3 TGTGCCATCAGTGGCGCCGGGACAGAGAGGGTCACTGAAGCTTTCTTT CAISGAGTERVTEAFF
NA TRBJ1-1 NA TRBV30 TGTGCCTGGAGTGTAGGGACGAACACTGAAGCTTTCTTT CAWSVGTNTEAFF
NA TRBJ2-4 once TRBV4-1 TGCGCCAGCAGCTCACAAAGGAGTCTGTACTTC CASSSQRSLYF
NA TRBJ1-5 NA TRBV20-1 TGCAGTGCAGCGGGGAGGTGGGATCAGCCCCAGCATTTT CSAAGRWDQPQHF
NA TRBJ1-4 NA TRBV5-1 TGCGCCAGCAGGATGGACACTGCAACTAATGAAAAACTGTTTTTT CASRMDTATNEKLFF
NA TRBJ1-4 NA TRBV27 TGTGCCGGCAGTCCCCCCGACAGTCAACTGTTTTTT CAGSPPDSQLFF
TRBD2 TRBJ2-4 NA TRBV14 TGTGCCAGCAGCCAAATGGGACTAGACGAGGGCATTCAGTACTTC CASSQMGLDEGIQYF
NA TRBJ2-5 NA TRBV2 TGTGCCAGCAATAACAGGGTTTTGGAAGAGACCCAGTACTTC CASNNRVLEETQYF
NA TRBJ2-7 NA TRBV4-1 TGCGCCAGCAGCCAAACTCCGGGACCACCCCCCTCCGAGCAGTACTTC CASSQTPGPPPSEQYF
TRBD1 TRBJ1-2 NA TRBV6-5 TGTGCCAGCAGTTACTCTCACCCCGGGACAGAGCCCGGGGGCTACACCTTC CASSYSHPGTEPGGYTF
NA TRBJ1-3 NA TRBV5-8 TGTGCCAGCAGCCGGCGGCAGGGGAGCTCTGGAAACACCATATATTTT CASSRRQGSSGNTIYF
TRBD1 TRBJ1-1 NA TRBV18 TGTGCCAGCTCACCCCTCACAGGGGAGACTGAAGCTTTCTTT CASSPLTGETEAFF
TRBD1 TRBJ1-4 NA TRBV7-8 TGTGCCAGCAGCGAAAGACAGGGGGCTAATGAAAAACTGTTTTTT CASSERQGANEKLFF
TRBD1 TRBJ2-1 NA TRBV5-1 TGCGCCAGCAGCTTGGGTGTAATGAGGGGGCGATACAATGAGCAGTTCTTC CASSLGVMRGRYNEQFF
TRBD1 TRBJ2-5 NA TRBV4-1 TGCGCCAGCAGCCAAGTGGAAGGACAGGGGGATCAGGACTTC CASSQVEGQGDQDF